The entry below describes one T cell receptor (beta chain). Its antigen is still unknown. The entry originates in a study of shared clonotypes between healthy human individuals. Execution of the assay was at deep level. Using immunoSEQ multiplex PCR, the repertoire was profiled, and TCRdb retains in-frame clones only, with some absent. The sample includes about 1,800,000 clones, roughly 95% of them seen just once. Study-wide points: It was anticipated that sequencing depth would influence how many clonotypes donors shared.

Selected positively for CCR7 and CD45RO-negative, naive CD8 cells excluded terminally differentiated effector memory CD45RA+ cells. What was sequenced was naive CD8+ T cells sorted from blood. The clonotype originates from a young man in good health.

Here the CDR3 reads CASSPGPWGHTEAFF. The DNA for the CDR3 is TGTGCCAGCAGCCCCGGACCCTGGGGGCACACTGAAGCTTTCTTT. The chain employs TRBV7-9 and TRBJ1-1; a possible D gene is TRBD1 (6 bases). The CDR3 runs 15 residues. The germline V gene encodes CDR1 SEHNR and CDR2 FQNEAQ (reference sequence). V was clipped by 5 bases and J by 3 bases, with 16 bases between them.